These 6 T cell receptor beta chains came from one sample sequenced in a study of control samples from healthy donors and cancer patients. TCRdb's copy holds only in-frame clones and misses some; the assay was immunoSEQ multiplex PCR. Of about 150,000 clones listed, around 90% are singletons. Sequencing was done on a sample of blood. The receptors come from a woman aged 25 to 45 in good health.

A few counts support this clone. The CDR3 spells CASSFQGSNQPQHF. The CDR3 region has the DNA TGTGCCAGCAGCTTTCAGGGGAGCAATCAGCCCCAGCATTTT. The rearrangement links TRBV7-2 to TRBJ1-5, with D possibly being TRBD1 (6 bases). Germline assignment: CDR1 SGHTA and CDR2 FQGNSA. CDR3 length: 14 residues. The ends were cut back, 3 bases at V and 1 base at J, with 7 bases in the middle.

The chain employs TRBV6-5 and TRBJ2-3; D perhaps matches TRBD1 (7 bases). Deletions cut 2 bases from V and 2 bases from J, with 14 bases between. Germline-derived CDR1 and CDR2 are MNHEY and SVGAGI. The CDR3 has 16 amino acids. CDR3 amino acids: CASSYRGTDFTDTQYF. The CDR3 nucleotides read TGTGCCAGCAGTTACCGCGGGACAGACTTCACAGATACGCAGTATTTT.

This chain links TRBV6-6 with TRBJ1-4; 7 bases align to TRBD1. The V and J ends lost 5 bases and 5 bases, in that order; junction bases with no gene match: 8. CDR1 MNHNY and CDR2 SVGAGI come from the germline V gene (reference sequence). The CDR3 is 15 amino acids. The CDR3 spells CASSPRDRENEKLFF. The CDR3 coding sequence is TGTGCCAGCAGTCCGCGGGACAGAGAAAATGAAAAACTGTTTTTT.

This chain connects TRBV5-1 to TRBJ2-1; D is perhaps TRBD1 (6 bases). Germline V gene data show CDR1 as SGHRS and CDR2 as YFSETQ. The CDR3 consists of 15 residues. Trimming shortened V by 2 bases and J by 1 base, and 10 bases separated the two germline ends. The CDR3 is CASSLQGSSYNEQFF. As DNA, the CDR3 is TGCGCCAGCAGCTTACAGGGTTCTTCCTACAATGAGCAGTTCTTC. Full variable domain (remainder filled in from reference TRBV5-1 and TRBJ2-1): KAGVTQTPRYLIKTRGQQVTLSCSPISGHRSVSWYQQTPGQGLQFLFEYFSETQRNKGNFPGRFSGRQFSNSRSEMNVSTLELGDSALYLCASSLQGSSYNEQFFGPGTRLTVL.

The chain couples TRBV21-1 to TRBJ1-2; TRBD1 reflects the table's D call only, with no check against the DNA. TRBV21-1 is an annotated pseudogene. This CDR3 spans 15 amino acids. The CDR3 here is CASSKTQDRDDGYTF. The CDR3 bases are TGTGCCAGCAGCAAGACCCAGGACAGGGACGACGGCTACACCTTC.

The V call is TRBV4-2, the J call TRBJ1-3; possible D gene TRBD1, 5 bases. The CDR3 is made up of 16 amino acids. CDR1 LGHNA and CDR2 YNFKEQ come from the germline V gene. Trimming pared 1 base from V and 4 bases from J, leaving 14 bases between. The CDR3 DNA sequence: TGTGCCAGCAGCCAAGGGATCGGGGCACTAGGAAACACCATATATTTT. Amino acids: CASSQGIGALGNTIYF.